These T cell receptor beta chains were read from a single sample in a study of blood T cell repertoires in COVID-19. Libraries were prepared by immunoSEQ multiplex PCR; TCRdb keeps only in-frame clonotypes and omits some of them. The sample includes under 400,000 clones, approximately 89% of them seen just once. The sequenced sample consisted of peripheral blood. The receptors come from a woman in her twenties or thirties with COVID-19, enrolled during active disease. CDR3s include the opening cysteine and the closing phenylalanine or tryptophan. D genes are given only for firm matches. Some rows have no size entry. The others give once, few or many, or a class for an expanded clone.

D gene	CDR3 length	J gene	clone size	V gene	CDR3 DNA	CDR3 protein
NA	14	TRBJ1-4	NA	TRBV4-1	TGCGCCAGCAGCCCGGGGGGACTCGATGAAAAACTGTTTTTT	CASSPGGLDEKLFF
TRBD2	14	TRBJ2-5	NA	TRBV10-2	TGCGCCACTACAGTCCAGCGGGAACAAGAGACCCAGTACTTC	CATTVQREQETQYF
NA	14	TRBJ2-3	NA	TRBV19	TGTGCCAGTAGTACCCTGGGACTTACAGATACGCAGTATTTT	CASSTLGLTDTQYF
NA	13	TRBJ2-3	once	TRBV12-3/TRBV12-4	TGTGCCAGCAGTTTCGCTGCGACAGATACGCAGTATTTT	CASSFAATDTQYF
NA	13	TRBJ2-1	NA	TRBV27	TGTGCCAGCAGCCTCTCAGGGCTCAATGAGCAGTTCTTC	CASSLSGLNEQFF
NA	17	TRBJ2-3	NA	TRBV4-2	TGTGCCAGCAGCCTAGGGGGGGGCTCCTCTAGCACAGATACGCAGTATTTT	CASSLGGGSSSTDTQYF
TRBD1	14	TRBJ2-5	NA	TRBV7-9	TGTGCCAGCAGCTTAGCCGGGACAGAAGAGACCCAGTACTTC	CASSLAGTEETQYF
NA	13	TRBJ2-7	NA	TRBV28	TGTGCCAGCAGTCCCCTGGCCGTATACGAGCAGTACTTC	CASSPLAVYEQYF
TRBD2	14	TRBJ2-7	once	TRBV7-2	TGTGCCAGCAGCTCTCTAGCGGGACCCTACGAGCAGTACTTC	CASSSLAGPYEQYF
TRBD2	16	TRBJ2-1	NA	TRBV20-1	TGCAGTGCTAGTCAACTAGCGGGAGAGCCCTACAATGAGCAGTTCTTC	CSASQLAGEPYNEQFF
NA	16	TRBJ1-1	NA	TRBV19	TGTGCCAGTAGGGAAGGGGGACGGACGTTAAACCCTGAAGCTTTCTTT	CASREGGRTLNPEAFF
TRBD1	17	TRBJ1-3	NA	TRBV9	TGTGCCAGCAGCGTCGTCGGGACAGCAGTGGTTGGAAACACCATATATTTT	CASSVVGTAVVGNTIYF
TRBD2	15	TRBJ2-3	NA	TRBV2	TGTGCCAGCAGCCTGGGGGGGAGCGGAGGAGATACGCAGTATTTT	CASSLGGSGGDTQYF
NA	12	TRBJ2-5	once	TRBV5-1	TGCGCCAGCCGGGACAACCAAGAGACCCAGTACTTC	CASRDNQETQYF
TRBD2	13	TRBJ2-2	NA	TRBV6-6	TGTGCCAGCTTTTTGCGGGGGGCCGGGGAGCTGTTTTTT	CASFLRGAGELFF
TRBD2	15	TRBJ2-7	few	TRBV5-5	TGTGCCAGCAGCCCCGGACTAGCGGATTACTACGAGCAGTACTTC	CASSPGLADYYEQYF
TRBD1	15	TRBJ1-5	NA	TRBV7-2	TGTGCCAGCAGCTCCCTACAGGGGCTTTCGGTGCCCCAGCATTTT	CASSSLQGLSVPQHF
NA	14	TRBJ2-1	NA	TRBV11-3	TGTGCCAGCAGTCAAGGGGGCTCCTACAATGAGCAGTTCTTC	CASSQGGSYNEQFF
NA	17	TRBJ2-3	NA	TRBV5-4	TGTGCCAGCAGCATGCTGTTGACAGGAATGCTGACAGATACGCAGTATTTT	CASSMLLTGMLTDTQYF
NA	15	TRBJ2-5	NA	TRBV4-1	TGCGCCAGCAGCCAAGATCCAGGGGCCCAAGAGACCCAGTACTTC	CASSQDPGAQETQYF
TRBD2	16	TRBJ2-1	NA	TRBV10-3	TGTGCCATCAGTGACCTGGGACTAGCGGGAGTCAATGAGCAGTTCTTC	CAISDLGLAGVNEQFF
NA	16	TRBJ2-1	NA	TRBV27	TGTGCCAGCAGTTTCCGACCCCGGAGCTCCTACAATGAGCAGTTCTTC	CASSFRPRSSYNEQFF
TRBD2	16	TRBJ2-3	NA	TRBV11-2	TGTGCCAGCAGCTCCCCCGCTAGCGGGTGGGAAGATACGCAGTATTTT	CASSSPASGWEDTQYF
NA	13	TRBJ1-6	NA	TRBV7-2	TGTGCCAGCAGCTCCCAGGGGAATTCACCCCTCCACTTT	CASSSQGNSPLHF
NA	13	TRBJ2-5	NA	TRBV28	TGTGCCAGCAGATACATAGGGGAAGAGACCCAGTACTTC	CASRYIGEETQYF
TRBD2	11	TRBJ2-1	NA	TRBV20-1	TGCAGTGCTTCTAGCGGGAGGGAGCAGTTCTTC	CSASSGREQFF
TRBD1	15	TRBJ2-7	NA	TRBV2	TGTGCCAGCAGTGAAGTGGGACAGAAACCTTACGAGCAGTACTTC	CASSEVGQKPYEQYF
NA	18	TRBJ2-6	NA	TRBV4-1	TGCGCCAGCAGCCAAGATCTTAGGCGGATTGGTGGGGCCAACGTCCTGACTTTC	CASSQDLRRIGGANVLTF
TRBD1	15	TRBJ2-5	NA	TRBV19	TGTGCCAGTAGTTCAAATACAGGGGGCGGTGGGACCCAGTACTTC	CASSSNTGGGGTQYF
NA	13	TRBJ2-5	NA	TRBV12-3/TRBV12-4	TGTGCCAGCAGTAGACACGTACAAGAGACCCAGTACTTC	CASSRHVQETQYF
TRBD2	14	TRBJ2-7	NA	TRBV9	TGTGCCAGCAGCCGGACTAGCGGGACCTACGAGCAGTACTTC	CASSRTSGTYEQYF
TRBD1	15	TRBJ2-7	NA	TRBV6-5	TGTGCCAGCAGTTACGCGCGACAGGGGGCAGGTGAGCAGTACTTC	CASSYARQGAGEQYF
TRBD2	19	TRBJ2-7	NA	TRBV27	TGTGCCAGCAGGTCGACAGGGGGGACTAGCGGGCCCATACCCTACGAGCAGTACTTC	CASRSTGGTSGPIPYEQYF
TRBD1	16	TRBJ2-3	NA	TRBV28	TGTGCCAGCAGTCAGTGGACAGGGGTAGGGACAGATACGCAGTATTTT	CASSQWTGVGTDTQYF
NA	13	TRBJ1-2	NA	TRBV7-3	TGTGCCAGCAGCCCCGGACGGGAGAATGGCTACACCTTC	CASSPGRENGYTF
NA	15	TRBJ1-1	few	TRBV18	TGTGCCAGCTCACCACTGCAGGTCTTGAACACTGAAGCTTTCTTT	CASSPLQVLNTEAFF
NA	11	TRBJ2-7	once	TRBV5-8	TGTGCCAGCAGCCTCCCCTACGAGCAGTACTTC	CASSLPYEQYF
TRBD1	15	TRBJ2-1	NA	TRBV12-5	TGTGCTAGTGGTTCGGGACAGACCGAGGACAATGAGCAGTTCTTC	CASGSGQTEDNEQFF
NA	12	TRBJ1-6	NA	TRBV6-5	TGTGCCAGCAGACAGACAAATTCACCCCTCCACTTT	CASRQTNSPLHF
TRBD2	15	TRBJ2-7	NA	TRBV5-6	TGTGCCAGCAGCTTTTCCCGCGGGAGTCGCCACGAGCAGTACTTC	CASSFSRGSRHEQYF
NA	14	TRBJ2-7	once	TRBV20-1	TGCAGTGCTAGTCTTTTACCAGGGCCCAACGAGCAGTACTTC	CSASLLPGPNEQYF
TRBD1	15	TRBJ2-3	NA	TRBV7-9	TGTGCCAGCAGCATCGGGACAGGGGGGCCGAGGTGGCAGTATTTT	CASSIGTGGPRWQYF